These T cell receptor beta chains were read from a single sample in a study of a mutant IDH1 vaccine in newly diagnosed glioma. Their antigens are not known. The protocol was immunoSEQ multiplex PCR, while the TCRdb copy is restricted to in-frame clones and leaves out a portion. This sample has fewer than 35,000 clones, with around four fifths found just once. The sample was PBMCs, taken from a glioma patient whose treatment included an IDH1 peptide vaccine. Every receptor here comes from a young man with glioma. The CDR3 runs from the conserved cysteine through the conserved F or W. Fields, in order: D gene, J gene, V gene, clone size, CDR3 DNA, CDR3 protein. The D gene is left open where the match is weak. Size tells how often a clone was seen (once, few, many) or the class of an expanded clone, and some rows leave it out.

D: .; J: TRBJ2-2; V: TRBV15; size: .; DNA: TGTGCCACCAGCAGAGAAAAAGGGGCGAACACCGGGGAGCTGTTTTTT; CDR3: CATSREKGANTGELFF
D: TRBD1; J: TRBJ2-1; V: TRBV7-3; size: .; DNA: TGTGCCAGCAGCTTCCCGGGACAGGGAAATGAGCAGTTCTTC; CDR3: CASSFPGQGNEQFF
D: .; J: TRBJ1-1; V: TRBV2; size: .; DNA: TGTGCCAGCAGCCGCCTGGTGAACACTGAAGCTTTCTTT; CDR3: CASSRLVNTEAFF
D: .; J: TRBJ1-1; V: TRBV5-5; size: once; DNA: TGTGCCAGCAGCTTGGATGCCCTGGGGAACGCTGAAGCTTTCTTT; CDR3: CASSLDALGNAEAFF
D: .; J: TRBJ1-4; V: TRBV28; size: .; DNA: TGTGCCAGCAGTTTATACCAGAGTAATGAAAAACTGTTTTTT; CDR3: CASSLYQSNEKLFF
D: TRBD1; J: TRBJ2-4; V: TRBV7-2; size: .; DNA: TGTGCCAGCAGCCAACGGACAGGGGGCATAAACATTCAGTACTTC; CDR3: CASSQRTGGINIQYF
D: .; J: TRBJ2-7; V: TRBV6-4; size: .; DNA: TGTGCCAGCAGCCCGTACGAGGGCGGGATATACGAGCAGTACTTC; CDR3: CASSPYEGGIYEQYF
D: .; J: TRBJ1-3; V: TRBV10-3; size: .; DNA: TGTGCCATCAGTGAGTCTGGGGGGATATCTGGAAACACCATATATTTT; CDR3: CAISESGGISGNTIYF
D: TRBD1; J: TRBJ1-1; V: TRBV5-1; size: .; DNA: TGCGCCAGCAGCCCACAGGGGGCGAGGGTGAACACTGAAGCTTTCTTT; CDR3: CASSPQGARVNTEAFF
D: .; J: TRBJ1-1; V: TRBV19; size: .; DNA: TGTGCCACTCAAGGCAGGGACACTGAAGCTTTCTTT; CDR3: CATQGRDTEAFF
D: .; J: TRBJ2-7; V: TRBV5-1; size: .; DNA: TGCGCCAGCAGCTTGGGTGAGCGGAAATACGAGCAGTACTTC; CDR3: CASSLGERKYEQYF
D: .; J: TRBJ2-5; V: TRBV7-2; size: .; DNA: TGTGCCAGCAGCCAACCGGGGCGGGTGGAGACCCAGTACTTC; CDR3: CASSQPGRVETQYF
D: .; J: TRBJ2-3; V: TRBV29-1; size: .; DNA: TGCAGCGTTGTACTCCTAAGTACGCAGTATTTT; CDR3: CSVVLLSTQYF
D: TRBD1; J: TRBJ1-1; V: TRBV9; size: .; DNA: TGTGCCAGCAGCCCCTGGGGGGACAGGGGAGGGTCTGAAGCTTTCTTT; CDR3: CASSPWGDRGGSEAFF
D: .; J: TRBJ2-7; V: TRBV6-1; size: .; DNA: TGTGCCAGCAGTGTTGGCGGGTCCTCCTACGAGCAGTACTTC; CDR3: CASSVGGSSYEQYF
D: .; J: TRBJ2-2; V: TRBV10-1; size: .; DNA: TGCGCCACCATCAGGTACCGGGGGTTAAACACCGGGGAGCTGTTTTTT; CDR3: CATIRYRGLNTGELFF
D: TRBD2; J: TRBJ2-1; V: TRBV7-9; size: .; DNA: TGTGCCAGCAGTCCCGGGACTAGCGGTTACAATGAGCAGTTCTTC; CDR3: CASSPGTSGYNEQFF
D: .; J: TRBJ2-7; V: TRBV11-2; size: .; DNA: TGTGCCAGCAGCTTAGATAATGCTGGGACGGGCGAGCAGTACTTC; CDR3: CASSLDNAGTGEQYF
D: TRBD1; J: TRBJ2-1; V: TRBV19; size: .; DNA: TGTGCCAGTAGTGCCACAGGGGCATCCTACAATGAGCAGTTCTTC; CDR3: CASSATGASYNEQFF
D: .; J: TRBJ2-7; V: TRBV18; size: .; DNA: TGTGCCAGCTCACCTCCATTAAGGCTAACTCTCGACCACGAGCAGTACTTC; CDR3: CASSPPLRLTLDHEQYF
D: TRBD1; J: TRBJ1-2; V: TRBV19; size: .; DNA: TGTGCCACCACCGGGGGACAGGGGGGATCCTATGGCTACACCTTC; CDR3: CATTGGQGGSYGYTF
D: .; J: TRBJ2-7; V: TRBV5-1; size: .; DNA: TGCGCCAGCCAAAACGGGGGAGGCTCCTACGAGCAGTACTTC; CDR3: CASQNGGGSYEQYF
D: .; J: TRBJ1-3; V: TRBV15; size: .; DNA: TGTGCCACAAGGACAGACTCTGGAAACACCATATATTTT; CDR3: CATRTDSGNTIYF
D: .; J: TRBJ1-6; V: TRBV5-1; size: few; DNA: TGCGCCAGCAGCTGGGGGAAGGAGGAAGTATCACCCCTCCACTTT; CDR3: CASSWGKEEVSPLHF
D: .; J: TRBJ1-1; V: TRBV4-3; size: .; DNA: TGCGCCAGCAGCCAGGTGGACAGCATGAACACTGAAGCTTTCTTT; CDR3: CASSQVDSMNTEAFF
D: TRBD2; J: TRBJ2-5; V: TRBV9; size: .; DNA: TGTGCCAGCAGCCCCCGGAGAGCGGGGCTCCAAGAGACCCAGTACTTC; CDR3: CASSPRRAGLQETQYF
D: .; J: TRBJ2-7; V: TRBV7-9; size: .; DNA: TGTGCCAGCAGCTTTGAATATTACGAGCAGTACTTC; CDR3: CASSFEYYEQYF
D: TRBD2; J: TRBJ2-1; V: TRBV9; size: .; DNA: TGTGCCAGCAGCTCTCGGGAGGTTTACAATGAGCAGTTCTTC; CDR3: CASSSREVYNEQFF
D: .; J: TRBJ2-7; V: TRBV19; size: .; DNA: TGTGCCAGTAGTATTGGCTACGAGCAGTACTTC; CDR3: CASSIGYEQYF
D: .; J: TRBJ1-6; V: TRBV4-3; size: .; DNA: TGCGCCAGCAGCCAAGATCGGGGCTCCTATAATTCACCCCTCCACTTT; CDR3: CASSQDRGSYNSPLHF
D: .; J: TRBJ2-7; V: TRBV5-1; size: .; DNA: TGCGCCAGCAGCTTGGCGGCACGGGAGCAGTACTTC; CDR3: CASSLAAREQYF
D: .; J: TRBJ1-1; V: TRBV28; size: .; DNA: TGTGCCAGCAGTTTAGGCAGCCCTGAAGCTTTCTTT; CDR3: CASSLGSPEAFF
D: TRBD1; J: TRBJ1-5; V: TRBV15; size: .; DNA: TGTGCCACCAGCAGAGATTGGGGGGGACAGGAGATGATTAGCAATCAGCCCCAGCATTTT; CDR3: CATSRDWGGQEMISNQPQHF
D: .; J: TRBJ2-1; V: TRBV5-4; size: .; DNA: TGTGCCAGCCGACCCTCGGGCAGTCTTGAGCAGTTCTTC; CDR3: CASRPSGSLEQFF
D: TRBD1; J: TRBJ1-4; V: TRBV5-1; size: few; DNA: TGCGCCAGCAGCTTCATCGGGACAGGGAATGAAAAACTGTTTTTT; CDR3: CASSFIGTGNEKLFF
D: TRBD1; J: TRBJ2-6; V: TRBV6-4; size: .; DNA: TGTGCCAGCAGTGACGGGACAGGGGGCTCTGGGGCCAACGTCCTGACTTTC; CDR3: CASSDGTGGSGANVLTF
D: TRBD1; J: TRBJ2-7; V: TRBV7-8; size: .; DNA: TGTGCCAGCAGCTCGTTGGGACAGGGGAGCGAGCAGTACTTC; CDR3: CASSSLGQGSEQYF
D: .; J: TRBJ1-1; V: TRBV5-4; size: .; DNA: TGTGCCAGCAGCTTTATAGGCCAGAACACTGAAGCTTTCTTT; CDR3: CASSFIGQNTEAFF
D: .; J: TRBJ2-7; V: TRBV7-2; size: .; DNA: TGTGCCAGCAGCTGGGGACGAGGAGGCCACGAGCAGTACTTC; CDR3: CASSWGRGGHEQYF
D: .; J: TRBJ2-7; V: TRBV28; size: .; DNA: TGTGCCAGCAGATTCGGGTACCGGGACAAGTATAACGAGCAGTACTTC; CDR3: CASRFGYRDKYNEQYF
D: .; J: TRBJ2-1; V: TRBV30; size: .; DNA: TGTGCCTGGAGTGTTCTATGGAGGGGCGGCAATGAGCAGTTCTTC; CDR3: CAWSVLWRGGNEQFF
D: .; J: TRBJ1-1; V: TRBV9; size: few; DNA: TGTGCCAGCAGCGTAGAGGGGGATGGCACTGAAGCTTTCTTT; CDR3: CASSVEGDGTEAFF
D: .; J: TRBJ2-5; V: TRBV27; size: .; DNA: TGTGCCAGCAGTTTTCGGGTAGAAGAGACCCAGTACTTC; CDR3: CASSFRVEETQYF
D: TRBD2; J: TRBJ2-5; V: TRBV5-4; size: .; DNA: TGTGCCAGCAGCCCCCAGCGGGATAATGTTGAGACCCAGTACTTC; CDR3: CASSPQRDNVETQYF
D: .; J: TRBJ1-4; V: TRBV7-6; size: few; DNA: TGTGCCAGCAGCTTATCCGGTGAAAAACTGTTTTTT; CDR3: CASSLSGEKLFF
D: TRBD2; J: TRBJ2-7; V: TRBV4-3; size: .; DNA: TGCGCCAGCAGCCAGGTCGGGGGGGGGCCCAAGGTCTACGAGCAGTACTTC; CDR3: CASSQVGGGPKVYEQYF
D: .; J: TRBJ1-5; V: TRBV21-1; size: .; DNA: TGTGCCAGCAGCAAAAAGAAAGTCCGGGAACAGGGCAATCAGCCCCAGCATTTT; CDR3: CASSKKKVREQGNQPQHF
D: .; J: TRBJ1-5; V: TRBV30; size: .; DNA: TGTGCCTGGAGTGTACGGGCAGGGAATCAGCCCCAGCATTTT; CDR3: CAWSVRAGNQPQHF
D: TRBD1; J: TRBJ1-1; V: TRBV29-1; size: .; DNA: TGCAGCGTTACAGGGGGGGATACTGAAGCTTTCTTT; CDR3: CSVTGGDTEAFF
D: TRBD2; J: TRBJ2-6; V: TRBV5-4; size: .; DNA: TGTGCCAGCAGCCCCCAAGCGGGGTCAGCTGGGGCCAACGTCCTGACTTTC; CDR3: CASSPQAGSAGANVLTF
D: .; J: TRBJ1-6; V: TRBV2; size: .; DNA: TGTGCCAGCAGTGCCAGGGTAGTCAATTCACCCCTCCACTTT; CDR3: CASSARVVNSPLHF
D: TRBD1; J: TRBJ2-6; V: TRBV28; size: .; DNA: TGTGCCAGCAGTCAGGACAGGGGGAGCTCTGGGGCCAACGTCCTGACTTTC; CDR3: CASSQDRGSSGANVLTF
D: .; J: TRBJ1-2; V: TRBV30; size: .; DNA: TGTGCCTGGAGTGTAGATGGCACCTACTATGGCTACACCTTC; CDR3: CAWSVDGTYYGYTF
D: .; J: TRBJ2-1; V: TRBV2; size: .; DNA: TGTGCCAGCAGTGAACTACGACAGGACAATGAGCAGTTCTTC; CDR3: CASSELRQDNEQFF
D: TRBD1; J: TRBJ2-6; V: TRBV5-1; size: .; DNA: TGCGCCAGCAGCCTACGTGGGACAGGGGCTTCCTCCGGGAGGGCCAACGTCCTGACTTTC; CDR3: CASSLRGTGASSGRANVLTF
D: .; J: TRBJ1-5; V: TRBV5-1; size: once; DNA: TGCGCCAGCAGCTTGGGCCAGCCCGAATCAAATCCCCAGCATTTT; CDR3: CASSLGQPESNPQHF
D: .; J: TRBJ1-1; V: TRBV13; size: .; DNA: TGTGCCAGCAGCTTATGGGGGGCAGGCACTGAAGCTTTCTTT; CDR3: CASSLWGAGTEAFF
D: .; J: TRBJ2-7; V: TRBV19; size: .; DNA: TGTGCCAGTAGTATAGGGGGGACCTACGAGCAGTACTTC; CDR3: CASSIGGTYEQYF
D: TRBD1; J: TRBJ2-7; V: TRBV4-1; size: .; DNA: TGCGCCAGCAGCCAATCAGACAGGGATGGCGACGAGCAGTACTTC; CDR3: CASSQSDRDGDEQYF
D: .; J: TRBJ1-2; V: TRBV30; size: .; DNA: TGTGCCTGGGCCCCGACAGACTATGGCTACACCTTC; CDR3: CAWAPTDYGYTF